The text below deals with one TCR beta chain. Its specificity is unknown. These data belong to a study of vaccination and CD4 T cells after COVID-19. Study context: Control cultures, each given a CEFX pool, an HIV-1 Nef pool, or no peptide, were included. Study outcomes and limitations: Convalescent participants were relatively few, and none had early post-infection timepoints studied.

The V and J ends lost 3 bases and 7 bases respectively, with 15 bases between them. This CDR3 is 14 amino acids long. Germline CDR1 is DFQATT and CDR2 is SNEGSKA (reference sequence). Sequenced with the Oncomine TCR Beta short-read assay was DNA taken from cultured CD4+ T cells. TCRdb used MiXCR to reprocess the PCR reads, holding one entry per CDR3 protein. The profile shows over 10,000 distinct CDR3 sequences, 60% to 80% of them singletons. Regarding treatment: approximately nine-day PBMC culture with coronavirus spike peptide pools or control peptides (ViraFEST assay). The ViraFEST method relied on peptide pools to expand antigen-specific T cells, followed by TCR sequencing. Peptide pools at approximately 10 ug/ml, together with 10 IU/ml IL-2, were added to cultures of 1.5 million to 2.5 million PBMCs per well.

This receptor was obtained from a human donor who had recovered from COVID-19. The chain carries TRBV20-1 and TRBJ2-2, with D perhaps TRBD1 (6 bases). Material for sequencing was CD4+ T cells from blood, cultured in vitro. The CDR3 protein is CSASPRGVNGELFF. DNA for the CDR3: TGCAGTGCTAGCCCCAGGGGAGTTAACGGGGAGCTGTTTTTT.